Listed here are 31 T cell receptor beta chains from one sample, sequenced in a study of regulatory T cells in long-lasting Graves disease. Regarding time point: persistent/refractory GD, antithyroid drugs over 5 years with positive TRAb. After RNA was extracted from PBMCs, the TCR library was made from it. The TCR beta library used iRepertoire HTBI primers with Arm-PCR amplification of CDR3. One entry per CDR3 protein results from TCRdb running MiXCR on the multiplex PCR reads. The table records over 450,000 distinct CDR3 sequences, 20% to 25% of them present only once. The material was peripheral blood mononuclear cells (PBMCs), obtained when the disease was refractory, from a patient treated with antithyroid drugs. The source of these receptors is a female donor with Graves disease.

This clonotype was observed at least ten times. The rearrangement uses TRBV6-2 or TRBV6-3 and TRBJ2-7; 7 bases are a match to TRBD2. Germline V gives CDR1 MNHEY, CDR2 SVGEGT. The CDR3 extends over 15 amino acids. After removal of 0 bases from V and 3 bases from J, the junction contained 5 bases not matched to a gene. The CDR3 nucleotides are TGTGCCAGCAGTTACTCCCGTCGGGGGGACTACGAGCAGTACTTC. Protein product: CASSYSRRGDYEQYF.

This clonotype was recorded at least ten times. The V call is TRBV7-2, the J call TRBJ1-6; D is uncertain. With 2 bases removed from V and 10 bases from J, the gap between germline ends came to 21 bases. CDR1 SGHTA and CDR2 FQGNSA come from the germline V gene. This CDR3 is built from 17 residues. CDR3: CASSLRVLEGARSPLHF. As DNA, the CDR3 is TGTGCCAGCAGCTTACGAGTTCTTGAGGGAGCACGGTCACCCCTCCACTTT.

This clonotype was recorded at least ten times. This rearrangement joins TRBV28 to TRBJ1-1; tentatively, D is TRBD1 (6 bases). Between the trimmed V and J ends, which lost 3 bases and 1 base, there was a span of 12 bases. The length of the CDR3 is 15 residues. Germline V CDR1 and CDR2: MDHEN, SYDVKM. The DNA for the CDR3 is TGTGCCAGCAGTTTGTTTACAGGGCCGAACACTGAAGCTTTCTTT. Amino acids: CASSLFTGPNTEAFF.

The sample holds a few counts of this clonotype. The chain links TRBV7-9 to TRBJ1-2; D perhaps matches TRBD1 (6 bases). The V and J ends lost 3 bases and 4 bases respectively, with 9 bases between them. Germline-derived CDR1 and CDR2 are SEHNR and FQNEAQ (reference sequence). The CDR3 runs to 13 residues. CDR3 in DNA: TGTGCCAGCAGCTTGGAGGGGGTCTATGGCTACACCTTC. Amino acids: CASSLEGVYGYTF.

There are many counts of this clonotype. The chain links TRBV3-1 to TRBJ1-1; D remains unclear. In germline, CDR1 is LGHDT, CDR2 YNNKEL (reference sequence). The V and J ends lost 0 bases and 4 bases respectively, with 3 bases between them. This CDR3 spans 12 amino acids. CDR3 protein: CASSQESTEAFF. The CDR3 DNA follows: TGTGCCAGCAGCCAAGAATCCACTGAAGCTTTCTTT.

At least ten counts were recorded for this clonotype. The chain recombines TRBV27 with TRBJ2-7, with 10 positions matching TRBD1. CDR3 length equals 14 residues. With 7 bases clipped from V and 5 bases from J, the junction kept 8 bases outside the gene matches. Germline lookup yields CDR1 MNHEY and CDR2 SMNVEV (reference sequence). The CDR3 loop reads CASKPGQGPHEQYF. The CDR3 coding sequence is TGTGCCAGCAAGCCGGGACAGGGGCCCCACGAGCAGTACTTC.

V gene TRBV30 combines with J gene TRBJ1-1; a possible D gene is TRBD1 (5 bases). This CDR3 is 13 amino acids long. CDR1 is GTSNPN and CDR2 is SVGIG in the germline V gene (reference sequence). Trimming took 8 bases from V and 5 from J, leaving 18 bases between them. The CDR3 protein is CAETDLAGTEAFF. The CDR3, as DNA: TGTGCCGAAACGGACCTTGCAGGGACTGAAGCTTTCTTT.

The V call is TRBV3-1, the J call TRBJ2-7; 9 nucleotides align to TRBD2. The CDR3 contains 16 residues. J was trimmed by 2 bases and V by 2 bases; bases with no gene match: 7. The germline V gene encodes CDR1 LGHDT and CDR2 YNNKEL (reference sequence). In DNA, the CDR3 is TGTGCCAGCAGCCAAACCTATGGCGGGGGGGCCTACGAGCAGTACTTC. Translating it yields CASSQTYGGGAYEQYF.

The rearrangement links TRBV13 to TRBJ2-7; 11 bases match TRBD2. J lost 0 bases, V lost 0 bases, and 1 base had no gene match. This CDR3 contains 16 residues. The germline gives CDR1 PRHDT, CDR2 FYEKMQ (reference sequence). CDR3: CASSLGLAGDSYEQYF. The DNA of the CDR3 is TGTGCCAGCAGCTTAGGACTAGCGGGAGACTCCTACGAGCAGTACTTC. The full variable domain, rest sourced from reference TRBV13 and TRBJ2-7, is AAGVIQSPRHLIKEKRETATLKCYPIPRHDTVYWYQQGPGQDPQFLISFYEKMQSDKGSIPDRFSAQQFSDYHSELNMSSLELGDSALYFCASSLGLAGDSYEQYFGPGTRLTVT.

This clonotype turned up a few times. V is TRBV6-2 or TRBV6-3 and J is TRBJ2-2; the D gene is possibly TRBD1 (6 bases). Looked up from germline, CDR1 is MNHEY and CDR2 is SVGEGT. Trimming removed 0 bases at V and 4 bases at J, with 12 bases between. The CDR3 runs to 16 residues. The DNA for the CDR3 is TGTGCCAGCAGTTACTCGACAGGAGGCGGCACCGGGGAGCTGTTTTTT. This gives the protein CASSYSTGGGTGELFF.

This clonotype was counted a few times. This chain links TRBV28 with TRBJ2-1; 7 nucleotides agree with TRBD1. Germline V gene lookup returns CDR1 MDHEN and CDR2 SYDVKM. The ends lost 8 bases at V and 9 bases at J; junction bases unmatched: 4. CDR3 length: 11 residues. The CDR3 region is CASLGGLEQFF. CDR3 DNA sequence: TGTGCCAGCTTAGGGGGCCTTGAGCAGTTCTTC.

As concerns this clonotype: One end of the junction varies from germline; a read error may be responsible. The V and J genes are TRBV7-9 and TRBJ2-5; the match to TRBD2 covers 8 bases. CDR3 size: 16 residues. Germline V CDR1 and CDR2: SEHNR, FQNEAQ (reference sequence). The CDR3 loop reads CASNLGASGYQETQYF. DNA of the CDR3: TGTGCCAGCAACTTAGGGGCTAGCGGGTACCAAGAGACCCAGTACTTC.

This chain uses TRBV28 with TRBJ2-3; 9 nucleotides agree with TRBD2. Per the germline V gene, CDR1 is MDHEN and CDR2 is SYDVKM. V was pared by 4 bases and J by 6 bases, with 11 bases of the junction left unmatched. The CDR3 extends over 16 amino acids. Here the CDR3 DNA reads TGTGCCAGCAGTTCCCCGGTTAGCGGGAGTTTTGATACGCAGTATTTT. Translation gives CASSSPVSGSFDTQYF.

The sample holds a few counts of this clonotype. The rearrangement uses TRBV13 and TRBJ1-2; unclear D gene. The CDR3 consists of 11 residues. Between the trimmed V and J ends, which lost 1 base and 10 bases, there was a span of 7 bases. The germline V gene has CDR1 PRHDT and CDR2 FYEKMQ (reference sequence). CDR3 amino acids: CASSLALTYTF. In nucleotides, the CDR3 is TGTGCCAGCAGCTTAGCTTTGACCTACACCTTC. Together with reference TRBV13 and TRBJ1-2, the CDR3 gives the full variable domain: AAGVIQSPRHLIKEKRETATLKCYPIPRHDTVYWYQQGPGQDPQFLISFYEKMQSDKGSIPDRFSAQQFSDYHSELNMSSLELGDSALYFCASSLALTYTFGSGTRLTVV.

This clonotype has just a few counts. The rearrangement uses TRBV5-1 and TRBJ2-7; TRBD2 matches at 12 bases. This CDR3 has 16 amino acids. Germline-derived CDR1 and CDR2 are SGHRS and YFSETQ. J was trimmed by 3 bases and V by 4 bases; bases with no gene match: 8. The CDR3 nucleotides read TGCGCCAGCAGCCAAAAACAGACTAGCGGGAGCTACGAGCAGTACTTC. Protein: CASSQKQTSGSYEQYF.

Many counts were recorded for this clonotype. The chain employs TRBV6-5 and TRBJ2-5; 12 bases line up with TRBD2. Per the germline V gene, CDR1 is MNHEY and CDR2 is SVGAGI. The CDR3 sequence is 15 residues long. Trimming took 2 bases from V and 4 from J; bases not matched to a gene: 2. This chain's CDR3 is CASSYGLAGTETQYF. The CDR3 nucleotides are TGTGCCAGCAGTTACGGACTAGCGGGGACAGAGACCCAGTACTTC.

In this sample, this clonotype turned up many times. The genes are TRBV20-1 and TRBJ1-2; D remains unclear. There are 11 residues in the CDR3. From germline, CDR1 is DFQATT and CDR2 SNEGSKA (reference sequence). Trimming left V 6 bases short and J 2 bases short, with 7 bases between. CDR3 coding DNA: TGCAGTGCAACAAACAACTATGGCTACACCTTC. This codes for CSATNNYGYTF.

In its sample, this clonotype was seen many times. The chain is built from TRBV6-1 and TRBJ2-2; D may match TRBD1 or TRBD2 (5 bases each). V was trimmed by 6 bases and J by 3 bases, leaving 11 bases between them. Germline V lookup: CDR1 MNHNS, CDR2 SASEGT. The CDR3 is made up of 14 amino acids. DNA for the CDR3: TGTGCCAGCAGGAGGGACGGACACACCGGGGAGCTGTTTTTT. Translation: CASRRDGHTGELFF.

The CDR3 DNA is TGTGCCAGCAGTCCCCGGACAGGGAGCTACACCTTC. Its protein product is CASSPRTGSYTF. The chain combines TRBV27 with TRBJ1-2; 8 bases match TRBD1. The J segment lost 9 bases and the V segment lost 5 bases, leaving 5 bases of the junction unmatched. CDR3 length: 12 amino acids. The germline CDR1 and CDR2 sequences are MNHEY and SMNVEV (reference sequence).

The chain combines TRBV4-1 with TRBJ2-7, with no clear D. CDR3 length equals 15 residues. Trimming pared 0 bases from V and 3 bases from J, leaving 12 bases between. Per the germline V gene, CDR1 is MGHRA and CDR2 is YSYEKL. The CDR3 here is CASSQDEPAYYEQYF. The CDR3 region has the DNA TGCGCCAGCAGCCAAGATGAGCCAGCATACTACGAGCAGTACTTC.

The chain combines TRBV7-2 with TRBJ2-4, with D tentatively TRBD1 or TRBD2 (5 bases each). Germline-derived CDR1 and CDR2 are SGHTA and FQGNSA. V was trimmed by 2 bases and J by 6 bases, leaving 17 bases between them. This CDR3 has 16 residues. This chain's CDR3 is CASSLQGPRDGNIQYF. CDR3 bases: TGTGCCAGCAGCTTACAGGGTCCCCGGGATGGAAACATTCAGTACTTC.

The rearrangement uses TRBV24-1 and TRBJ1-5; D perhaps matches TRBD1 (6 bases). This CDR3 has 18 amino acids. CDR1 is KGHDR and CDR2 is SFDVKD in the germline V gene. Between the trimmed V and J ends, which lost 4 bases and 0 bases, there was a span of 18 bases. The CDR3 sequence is CATSDRKGGSHSNQPQHF. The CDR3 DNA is TGTGCCACCAGTGACCGAAAGGGGGGGTCCCATAGCAATCAGCCCCAGCATTTT.

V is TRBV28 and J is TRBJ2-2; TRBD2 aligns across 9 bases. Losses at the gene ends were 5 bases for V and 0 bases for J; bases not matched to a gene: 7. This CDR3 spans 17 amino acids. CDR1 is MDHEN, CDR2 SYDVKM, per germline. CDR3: CASSETSGAANTGELFF. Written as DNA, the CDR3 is TGTGCCAGCAGTGAGACTAGCGGCGCTGCGAACACCGGGGAGCTGTTTTTT.

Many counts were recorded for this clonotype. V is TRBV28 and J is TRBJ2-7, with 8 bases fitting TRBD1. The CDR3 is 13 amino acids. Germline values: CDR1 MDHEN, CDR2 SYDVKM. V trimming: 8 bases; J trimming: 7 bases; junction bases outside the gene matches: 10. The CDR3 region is CASATGGFSEQYF. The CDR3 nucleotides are TGTGCCAGCGCTACAGGGGGGTTCTCAGAGCAGTACTTC.

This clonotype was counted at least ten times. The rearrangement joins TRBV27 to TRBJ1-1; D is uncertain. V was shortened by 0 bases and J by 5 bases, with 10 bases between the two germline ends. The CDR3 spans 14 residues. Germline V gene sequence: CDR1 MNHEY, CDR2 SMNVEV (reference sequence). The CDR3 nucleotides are TGTGCCAGCAGTTTATCGGGAACCGGTACTGAAGCTTTCTTT. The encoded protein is CASSLSGTGTEAFF.

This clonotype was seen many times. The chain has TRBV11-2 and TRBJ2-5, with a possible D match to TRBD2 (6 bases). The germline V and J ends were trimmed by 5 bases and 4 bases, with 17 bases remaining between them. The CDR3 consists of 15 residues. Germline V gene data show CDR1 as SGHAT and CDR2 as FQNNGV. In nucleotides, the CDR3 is TGTGCCAGCAGCCCCCAGGCTAGCGATAGAGAGACCCAGTACTTC. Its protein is CASSPQASDRETQYF.

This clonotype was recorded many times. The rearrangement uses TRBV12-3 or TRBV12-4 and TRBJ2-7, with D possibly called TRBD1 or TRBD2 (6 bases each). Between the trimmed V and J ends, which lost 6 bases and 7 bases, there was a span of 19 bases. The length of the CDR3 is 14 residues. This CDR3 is CASRPSGAFWEQYF. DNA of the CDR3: TGTGCCAGCAGACCCTCGGGGGCGTTTTGGGAGCAGTACTTC.

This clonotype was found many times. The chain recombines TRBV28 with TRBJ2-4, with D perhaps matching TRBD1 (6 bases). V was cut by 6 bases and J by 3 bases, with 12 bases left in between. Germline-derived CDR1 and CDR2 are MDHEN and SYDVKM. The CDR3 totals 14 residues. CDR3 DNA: TGTGCCAGCAGGCGCAGGGGAAACAAAAACATTCAGTACTTC. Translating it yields CASRRRGNKNIQYF. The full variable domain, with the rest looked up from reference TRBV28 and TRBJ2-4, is DVKVTQSSRYLVKRTGEKVFLECVQDMDHENMFWYRQDPGLGLRLIYFSYDVKMKEKGDIPEGYSVSREKKERFSLILESASTNQTSMYLCASRRRGNKNIQYFGAGTRLSVL.

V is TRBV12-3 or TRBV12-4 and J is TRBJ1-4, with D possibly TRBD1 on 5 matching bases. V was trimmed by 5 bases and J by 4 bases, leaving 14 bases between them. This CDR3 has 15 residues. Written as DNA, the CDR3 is TGTGCCAGCAGTCCGGGACCGCGGGATAATGAAAAACTGTTTTTT. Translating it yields CASSPGPRDNEKLFF.

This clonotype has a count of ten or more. The CDR3 loop is CASPNQVREAFF. The CDR3 DNA sequence: TGTGCCAGCCCCAACCAGGTCCGTGAAGCTTTCTTT. The V gene is TRBV2, the J gene TRBJ1-1; D unresolved. The CDR3 is made up of 12 amino acids. V was trimmed by 8 bases and J by 7 bases, leaving 14 bases between them. Germline V gene lookup returns CDR1 SNHLY and CDR2 FYNNEI.

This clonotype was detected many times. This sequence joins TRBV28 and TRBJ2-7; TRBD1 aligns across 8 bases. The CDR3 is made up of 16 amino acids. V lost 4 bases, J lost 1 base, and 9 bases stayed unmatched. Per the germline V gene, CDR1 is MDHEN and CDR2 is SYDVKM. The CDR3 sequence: CASSSPSGGASYEQYF. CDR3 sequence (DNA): TGTGCCAGCAGTTCGCCTTCAGGGGGCGCGTCCTACGAGCAGTACTTC.